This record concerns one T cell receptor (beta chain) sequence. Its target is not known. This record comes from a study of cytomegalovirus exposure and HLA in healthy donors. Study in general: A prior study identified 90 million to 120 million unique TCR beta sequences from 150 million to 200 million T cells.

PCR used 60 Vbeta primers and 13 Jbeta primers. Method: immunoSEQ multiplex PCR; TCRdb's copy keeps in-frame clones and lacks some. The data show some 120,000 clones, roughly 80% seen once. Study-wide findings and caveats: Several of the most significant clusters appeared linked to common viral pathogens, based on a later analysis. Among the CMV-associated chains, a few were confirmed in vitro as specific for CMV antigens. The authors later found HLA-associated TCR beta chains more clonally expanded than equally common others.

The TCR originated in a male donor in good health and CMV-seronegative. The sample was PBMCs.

CDR3 DNA sequence: TGTGCCAGCAGCTTAGGGACCGGGAGTAACGAGCAGTACTTC. This translates into CASSLGTGSNEQYF. The chain combines TRBV11-2 with TRBJ2-5; D perhaps matches TRBD2 (6 bases). The J call may be faulty, since TRBJ2-7 better matches the DNA end. Germline assignment: CDR1 SGHAT and CDR2 FQNNGV. The CDR3 spans 14 residues.